The 16 T cell receptor beta chains below come from one sample, sequenced in a study of T cell responses to AZD1222 COVID-19 vaccine. TCRdb's copy holds only in-frame clones and misses some; the assay was immunoSEQ multiplex PCR. The sample includes some 92,000 clones, under 95% of them seen just once. Here the sequenced sample was peripheral blood, taken on day 0 of MenACWY control vaccination. The source of these receptors is an adult in good health.

The genes are TRBV4-1 and TRBJ2-1; a possible D gene is TRBD1 (6 bases). The CDR3 length is 14 residues. From germline, CDR1 is MGHRA and CDR2 YSYEKL. Trimming took 3 bases from V and 3 from J, leaving 9 bases between them. CDR3 nucleotides: TGCGCCAGCAGCCAGCTGGACAGCTACAATGAGCAGTTCTTC. Amino acids: CASSQLDSYNEQFF.

This sequence joins TRBV7-2 and TRBJ2-1, with a tentative D call TRBD2 (5 bases). The V gene lost 4 bases and the J gene lost 2 bases, with 12 bases spanning the gap. This CDR3 spans 15 amino acids. Per the germline V gene, CDR1 is SGHTA and CDR2 is FQGNSA. CDR3 nucleotide sequence: TGTGCCAGCAGCTCCGGGCACGGGACCTACAATGAGCAGTTCTTC. This codes for CASSSGHGTYNEQFF.

This chain connects TRBV2 to TRBJ2-5, with 8 bases aligning to TRBD2. The CDR3 sequence is 14 residues long. J was trimmed by 1 base and V by 6 bases; bases with no gene match: 4. Germline V gene lookup returns CDR1 SNHLY and CDR2 FYNNEI. Here the CDR3 reads CASSVGLAQETQYF. CDR3 DNA sequence: TGTGCCAGCAGCGTAGGACTAGCCCAAGAGACCCAGTACTTC.

The chain couples TRBV10-3 to TRBJ2-3, with TRBD2 identical over 7 bases. The germline CDR1 and CDR2 sequences are ENHRY and SYGVKD. V lost 2 bases to trimming and J lost 1 base; unmatched junction nucleotides: 3. CDR3 length: 15 residues. In DNA form, the CDR3 reads TGTGCCATCAGTGAGGGTGGGGGGGGCACAGATACGCAGTATTTT. Encoded protein: CAISEGGGGTDTQYF.

V and J are TRBV2 and TRBJ1-6, with D hard to call. V gave up 5 bases and J gave up 10 bases, with 12 bases separating them. This CDR3 comprises 13 residues. Looked up from germline, CDR1 is SNHLY and CDR2 is FYNNEI. CDR3 protein: CASSPSDWSPLHF. As DNA, the CDR3 is TGTGCCAGCAGTCCCTCAGACTGGTCACCCCTCCACTTT. Full variable domain (outside the CDR3, taken from reference TRBV2 and TRBJ1-6): EPEVTQTPSHQVTQMGQEVILRCVPISNHLYFYWYRQILGQKVEFLVSFYNNEISEKSEIFDDQFSVERPDGSNFTLKIRSTKLEDSAMYFCASSPSDWSPLHFGNGTRLTVT.

The chain couples TRBV7-9 to TRBJ2-1, with 10 positions matching TRBD1. J gave up 8 bases and V 5 bases, and 9 bases lay outside the gene matches. Germline CDR1 and CDR2: SEHNR and FQNEAQ (reference sequence). The CDR3 has 15 amino acids. The CDR3 sequence is CASSTGTGVTDEQFF. In nucleotides, the CDR3 is TGTGCCAGCAGCACCGGGACAGGGGTAACAGATGAGCAGTTCTTC.

This chain connects TRBV19 to TRBJ1-1; D gene uncertain. Germline CDR1 is LNHDA and CDR2 is SQIVND (reference sequence). V was trimmed by 7 bases and J by 3 bases, leaving 12 bases between them. The CDR3 sequence is 13 residues long. The CDR3 region has the DNA TGTGCCAGTAAGTGGGGTAGGGACACTGAAGCTTTCTTT. This gives the protein CASKWGRDTEAFF.

The chain is built from TRBV18 and TRBJ1-4; no firm D call. Germline V gene sequence: CDR1 KGHSH, CDR2 LQKENI. Trimming pared 3 bases from V and 5 bases from J, leaving 10 bases between. There are 14 residues in the CDR3. DNA of the CDR3: TGTGCCAGCTCACCCACGGTGGCCAATGAAAAACTGTTTTTT. Translating it yields CASSPTVANEKLFF. The full variable domain, with the rest looked up from reference TRBV18 and TRBJ1-4, is NAGVMQNPRHLVRRRGQEARLRCSPMKGHSHVYWYRQLPEEGLKFMVYLQKENIIDESGMPKERFSAEFPKEGPSILRIQQVVRGDSAAYFCASSPTVANEKLFFGSGTQLSVL.

This sequence joins TRBV19 and TRBJ1-4; possibly TRBD1 for D (6 bases). The CDR3 is made up of 13 amino acids. V was trimmed by 8 bases and J by 5 bases, leaving 12 bases between them. Germline loops: CDR1 LNHDA, CDR2 SQIVND (reference sequence). The CDR3 DNA is TGTGCCAGTCCCAGACAGGTCAATGAAAAACTGTTTTTT. It codes for CASPRQVNEKLFF.

The rearrangement uses TRBV9 and TRBJ2-5, with 7 bases lining up with TRBD1. The germline V gene encodes CDR1 SGDLS and CDR2 YYNGEE. There are 17 residues in the CDR3. J was trimmed by 5 bases and V by 0 bases; bases with no gene match: 13. The CDR3 sequence: CASSVGLAGGNWETQYF. As DNA, the CDR3 is TGTGCCAGCAGCGTAGGATTAGCAGGGGGAAATTGGGAGACCCAGTACTTC.

This clone was observed once. The gene calls are TRBV6-4 and TRBJ1-5, with no clear D. Germline V gene data show CDR1 as MRHNA and CDR2 as SNTAGT. Trimming pared 3 bases from V and 1 base from J, leaving 4 bases between. CDR3 length: 13 amino acids. The CDR3 loop reads CASSEMSNQPQHF. CDR3 DNA sequence: TGTGCCAGCAGTGAAATGAGCAATCAGCCCCAGCATTTT.

The chain recombines TRBV4-3 with TRBJ1-1; no definite D call. This CDR3 is built from 12 residues. Deletions cut 5 bases from V and 7 bases from J, with 11 bases between. Germline loops: CDR1 LGHNA, CDR2 YSLEER. CDR3 bases: TGCGCCAGCAGCTCCTCCGGGCGTGAAGCTTTCTTT. Translation: CASSSSGREAFF.

The gene calls are TRBV5-1 and TRBJ2-5, with a tentative D call TRBD1 (6 bases). The V end lost 3 bases, the J end lost 1 base, and 22 bases lay between the germline ends. Germline CDR1 SGHRS, CDR2 YFSETQ. CDR3 length: 18 amino acids. CDR3 sequence reads: CASSSNGGIGTLQETQYF. The CDR3 DNA is TGCGCCAGCAGCTCAAATGGCGGTATTGGGACACTCCAAGAGACCCAGTACTTC.

The rearrangement links TRBV12-3 or TRBV12-4 to TRBJ1-1; D unclear. Trimming cost V 5 bases and J 4 bases, with 11 bases left between them. The CDR3 runs to 13 residues. Here the CDR3 reads CASSPRGGTEAFF. In nucleotides, the CDR3 is TGTGCCAGCAGTCCCCGGGGAGGCACTGAAGCTTTCTTT.

J is TRBJ1-1 and V is TRBV27; the D gene is possibly TRBD1 (5 bases). V was clipped by 7 bases and J by 5 bases, with 11 bases between them. The CDR3 totals 12 residues. Germline V gene data show CDR1 as MNHEY and CDR2 as SMNVEV (reference sequence). CDR3 in DNA: TGTGCCAGCACTTCCGGGGCTACTGAAGCTTTCTTT. Protein: CASTSGATEAFF.

This chain uses TRBV18 with TRBJ2-7, with 9 bases matching TRBD1. Trimming removed 3 bases from V and 6 bases from J; junction bases left unmatched: 9. There are 15 residues in the CDR3. Germline V CDR1 and CDR2: KGHSH, LQKENI. The CDR3 nucleotides read TGTGCCAGCTCACCCGACCCGGGACAGGGAGGCGAGCAGTACTTC. Translation: CASSPDPGQGGEQYF.